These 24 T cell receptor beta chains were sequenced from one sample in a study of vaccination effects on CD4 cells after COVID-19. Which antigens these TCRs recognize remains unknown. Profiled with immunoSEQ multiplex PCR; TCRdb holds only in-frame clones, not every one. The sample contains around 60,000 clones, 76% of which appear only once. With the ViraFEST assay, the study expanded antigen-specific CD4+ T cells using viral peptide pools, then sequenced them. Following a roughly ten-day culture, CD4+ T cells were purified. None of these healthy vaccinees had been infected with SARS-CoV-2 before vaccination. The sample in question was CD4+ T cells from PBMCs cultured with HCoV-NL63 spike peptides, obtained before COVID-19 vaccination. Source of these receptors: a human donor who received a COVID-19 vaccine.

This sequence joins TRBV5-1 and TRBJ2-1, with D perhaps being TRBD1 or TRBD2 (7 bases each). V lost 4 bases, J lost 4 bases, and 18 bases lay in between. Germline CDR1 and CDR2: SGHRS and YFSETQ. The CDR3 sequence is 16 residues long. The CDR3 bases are TGCGCCAGCAGCCGCCAGGGGGGGCGGACGTACAATGAGCAGTTCTTC. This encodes CASSRQGGRTYNEQFF.

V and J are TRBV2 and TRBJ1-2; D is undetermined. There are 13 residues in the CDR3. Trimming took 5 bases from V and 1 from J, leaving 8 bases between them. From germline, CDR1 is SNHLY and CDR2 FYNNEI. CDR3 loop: CASSRVGNYGYTF. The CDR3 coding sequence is TGTGCCAGCAGTAGGGTGGGTAACTATGGCTACACCTTC.

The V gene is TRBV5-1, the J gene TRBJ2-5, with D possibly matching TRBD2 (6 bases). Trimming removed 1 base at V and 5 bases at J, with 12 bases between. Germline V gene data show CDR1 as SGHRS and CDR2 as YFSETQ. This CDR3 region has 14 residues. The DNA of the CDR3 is TGCGCCAGCAGCTTGCAGGGAGGAAGGGAGACCCAGTACTTC. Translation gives CASSLQGGRETQYF. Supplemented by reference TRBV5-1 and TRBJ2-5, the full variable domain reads KAGVTQTPRYLIKTRGQQVTLSCSPISGHRSVSWYQQTPGQGLQFLFEYFSETQRNKGNFPGRFSGRQFSNSRSEMNVSTLELGDSALYLCASSLQGGRETQYFGPGTRLLVL.

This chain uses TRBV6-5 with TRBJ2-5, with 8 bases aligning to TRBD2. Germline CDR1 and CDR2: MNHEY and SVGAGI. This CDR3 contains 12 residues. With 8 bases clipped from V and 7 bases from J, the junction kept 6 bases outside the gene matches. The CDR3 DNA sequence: TGTGCCAGCCGGCGGGGGGACGGGACCCAGTACTTC. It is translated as CASRRGDGTQYF.

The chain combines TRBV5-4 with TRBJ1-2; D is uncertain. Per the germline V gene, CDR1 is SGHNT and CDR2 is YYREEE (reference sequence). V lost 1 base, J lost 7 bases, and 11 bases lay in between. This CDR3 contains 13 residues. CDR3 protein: CASSLFVEPGYTF. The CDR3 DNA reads TGTGCCAGCAGCTTGTTTGTGGAACCTGGCTACACCTTC.

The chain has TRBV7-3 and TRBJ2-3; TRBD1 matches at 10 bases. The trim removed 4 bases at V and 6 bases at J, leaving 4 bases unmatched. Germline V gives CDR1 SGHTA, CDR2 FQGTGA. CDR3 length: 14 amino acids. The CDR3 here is CASSWDRGSDTQYF. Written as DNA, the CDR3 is TGTGCCAGCAGCTGGGACAGGGGATCGGATACGCAGTATTTT.

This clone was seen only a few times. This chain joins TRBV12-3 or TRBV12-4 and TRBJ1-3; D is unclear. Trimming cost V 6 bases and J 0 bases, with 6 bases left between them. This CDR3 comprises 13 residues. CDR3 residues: CASRLISGNTIYF. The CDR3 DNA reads TGTGCCAGCAGGTTAATCTCTGGAAACACCATATATTTT.

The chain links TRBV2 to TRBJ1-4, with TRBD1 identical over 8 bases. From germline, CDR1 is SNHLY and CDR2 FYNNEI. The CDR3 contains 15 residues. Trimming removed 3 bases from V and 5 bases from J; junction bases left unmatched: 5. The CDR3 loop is CASSDPGQVNEKLFF. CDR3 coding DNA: TGTGCCAGCAGTGATCCGGGACAGGTGAATGAAAAACTGTTTTTT.

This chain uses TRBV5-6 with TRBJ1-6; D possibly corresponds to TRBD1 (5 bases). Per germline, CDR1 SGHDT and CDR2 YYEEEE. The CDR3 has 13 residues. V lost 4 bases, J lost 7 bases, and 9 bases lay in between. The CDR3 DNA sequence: TGTGCCAGCAGCCCGGGGGAAAATTCACCCCTCCACTTT. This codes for CASSPGENSPLHF.

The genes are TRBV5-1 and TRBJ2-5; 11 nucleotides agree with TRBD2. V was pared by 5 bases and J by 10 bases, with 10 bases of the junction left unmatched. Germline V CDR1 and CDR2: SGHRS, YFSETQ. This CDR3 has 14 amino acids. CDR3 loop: CASRETSGGPVQYF. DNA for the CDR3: TGCGCCAGCAGAGAAACTAGCGGGGGCCCGGTCCAGTACTTC.

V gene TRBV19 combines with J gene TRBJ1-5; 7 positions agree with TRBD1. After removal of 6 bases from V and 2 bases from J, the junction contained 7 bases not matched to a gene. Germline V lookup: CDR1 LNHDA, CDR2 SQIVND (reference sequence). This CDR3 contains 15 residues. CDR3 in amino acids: CASSSPGTGNQPQHF. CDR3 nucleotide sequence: TGTGCCAGTAGCTCTCCCGGGACAGGCAATCAGCCCCAGCATTTT.

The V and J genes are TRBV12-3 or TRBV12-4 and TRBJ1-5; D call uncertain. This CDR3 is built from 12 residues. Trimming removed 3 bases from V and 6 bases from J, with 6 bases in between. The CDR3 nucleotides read TGTGCCAGCAGTTTCGACCCTCAGCCCCAGCATTTT. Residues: CASSFDPQPQHF.

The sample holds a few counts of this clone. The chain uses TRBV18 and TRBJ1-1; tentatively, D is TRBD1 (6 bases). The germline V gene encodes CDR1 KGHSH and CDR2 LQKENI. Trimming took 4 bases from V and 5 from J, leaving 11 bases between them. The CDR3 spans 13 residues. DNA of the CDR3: TGTGCCAGCTCACGACAGGAGGGGACTGAAGCTTTCTTT. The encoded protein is CASSRQEGTEAFF. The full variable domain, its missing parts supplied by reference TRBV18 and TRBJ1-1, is NAGVMQNPRHLVRRRGQEARLRCSPMKGHSHVYWYRQLPEEGLKFMVYLQKENIIDESGMPKERFSAEFPKEGPSILRIQQVVRGDSAAYFCASSRQEGTEAFFGQGTRLTVV.

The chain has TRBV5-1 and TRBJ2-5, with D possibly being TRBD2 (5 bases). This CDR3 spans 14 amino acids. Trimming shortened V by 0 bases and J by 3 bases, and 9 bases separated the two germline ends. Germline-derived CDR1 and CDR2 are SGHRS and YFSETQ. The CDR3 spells CASSLDPGKETQYF. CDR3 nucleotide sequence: TGCGCCAGCAGCTTGGATCCCGGGAAAGAGACCCAGTACTTC.

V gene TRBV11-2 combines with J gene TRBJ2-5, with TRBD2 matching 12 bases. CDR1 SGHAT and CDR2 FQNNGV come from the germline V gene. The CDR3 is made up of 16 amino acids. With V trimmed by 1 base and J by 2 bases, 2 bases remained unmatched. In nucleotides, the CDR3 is TGTGCCAGCAGCTTAGCTCTAGCGGGGGGGCAAGAGACCCAGTACTTC. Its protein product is CASSLALAGGQETQYF.

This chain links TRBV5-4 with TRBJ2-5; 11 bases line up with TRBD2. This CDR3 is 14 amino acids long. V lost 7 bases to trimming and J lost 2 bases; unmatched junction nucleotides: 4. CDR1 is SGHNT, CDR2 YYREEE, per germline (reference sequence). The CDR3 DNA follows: TGTGCCAGCGCTAGCGGGGGGACACAAGAGACCCAGTACTTC. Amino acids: CASASGGTQETQYF.

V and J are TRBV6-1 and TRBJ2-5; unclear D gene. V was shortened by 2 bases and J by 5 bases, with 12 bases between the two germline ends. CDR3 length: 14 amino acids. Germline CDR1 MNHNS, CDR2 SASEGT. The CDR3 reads CASSENASRETQYF. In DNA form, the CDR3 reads TGTGCCAGCAGTGAAAACGCTTCAAGGGAGACCCAGTACTTC.

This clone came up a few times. This CDR3 is CASSIKGDTEAFF. The CDR3 nucleotides are TGTGCCAGTAGTATTAAGGGGGACACTGAAGCTTTCTTT. The chain couples TRBV19 to TRBJ1-1, with D perhaps matching TRBD1 (6 bases). Germline V lookup: CDR1 LNHDA, CDR2 SQIVND (reference sequence). Trimming took 3 bases from V and 3 from J, leaving 8 bases between them. This CDR3 region has 13 residues.

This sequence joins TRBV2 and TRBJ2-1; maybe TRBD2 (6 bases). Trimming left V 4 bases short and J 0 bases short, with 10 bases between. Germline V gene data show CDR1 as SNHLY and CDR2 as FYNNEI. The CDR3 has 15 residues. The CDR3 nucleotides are TGTGCCAGCAGTGTAGGAGGGGACTCCTACAATGAGCAGTTCTTC. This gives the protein CASSVGGDSYNEQFF.

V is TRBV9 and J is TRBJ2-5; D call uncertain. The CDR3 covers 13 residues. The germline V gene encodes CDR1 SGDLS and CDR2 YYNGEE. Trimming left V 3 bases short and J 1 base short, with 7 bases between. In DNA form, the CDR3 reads TGTGCCAGCAGCGCTCAGAGCCAAGAGACCCAGTACTTC. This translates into CASSAQSQETQYF.

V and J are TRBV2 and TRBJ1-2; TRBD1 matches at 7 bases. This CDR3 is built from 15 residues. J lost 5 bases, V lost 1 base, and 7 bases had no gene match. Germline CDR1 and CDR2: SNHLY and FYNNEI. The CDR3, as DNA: TGTGCCAGCAGTGAAGTTCCGGCAGGGGGTTATGGCTACACCTTC. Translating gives CASSEVPAGGYGYTF.

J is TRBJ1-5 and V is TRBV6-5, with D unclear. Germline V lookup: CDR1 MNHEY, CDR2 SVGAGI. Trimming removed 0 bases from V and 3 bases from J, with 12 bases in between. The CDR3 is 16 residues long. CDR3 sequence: CASSYSYRGDNQPQHF. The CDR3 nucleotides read TGTGCCAGCAGTTACTCGTACCGGGGTGACAATCAGCCCCAGCATTTT.

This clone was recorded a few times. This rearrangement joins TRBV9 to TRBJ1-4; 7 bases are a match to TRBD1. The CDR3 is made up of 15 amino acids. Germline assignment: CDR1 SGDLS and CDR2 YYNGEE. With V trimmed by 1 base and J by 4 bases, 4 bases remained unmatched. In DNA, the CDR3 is TGTGCCAGCAGCGTATGGGACAGCGTTAATGAAAAACTGTTTTTT. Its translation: CASSVWDSVNEKLFF. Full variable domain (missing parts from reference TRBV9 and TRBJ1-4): DSGVTQTPKHLITATGQRVTLRCSPRSGDLSVYWYQQSLDQGLQFLIQYYNGEERAKGNILERFSAQQFPDLHSELNLSSLELGDSALYFCASSVWDSVNEKLFFGSGTQLSVL.

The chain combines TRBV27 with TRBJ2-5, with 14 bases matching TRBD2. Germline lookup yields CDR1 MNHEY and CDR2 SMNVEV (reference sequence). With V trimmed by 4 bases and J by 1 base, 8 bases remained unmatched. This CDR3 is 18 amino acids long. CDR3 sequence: CASSSPGLAGDSQETQYF. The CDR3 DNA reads TGTGCCAGCAGTTCGCCGGGACTAGCGGGGGACTCCCAAGAGACCCAGTACTTC.